This is a list of T cell receptor beta chains from one sample in a study of siplizumab effects on memory and regulatory T cells. Sequencing was performed with immunoSEQ multiplex PCR; in TCRdb, only in-frame clones are kept and a portion is missing. The table lists 15,000 to 25,000 clones, 44% of them singletons, with about 6% in the top ten. These receptors' antigens are unknown. Sequencing used CFSE-low (dividing) CD4+ T cells sorted from an allogeneic mixed lymphocyte reaction. The receptors were sampled from a human donor in good health; the cells came from an allogeneic mixed lymphocyte reaction. Some clones in this sample may be carry-over from other donors' samples. The CDR3 runs from the conserved cysteine through the conserved F or W. The order of the fields is CDR3 DNA, CDR3 protein, D gene, J gene, clone size, V gene. The D gene is left open where the match is weak. Not every row has a clone size; where given, it reads once, few, many or a size class.

DNA: TGTGCCAGCAGAAGAAACTACGAGCAGTACTTC
CDR3: CASRRNYEQYF
D: -
J: TRBJ2-7
size: -
V: TRBV2

DNA: TGTGCCAGCAGCTTGGTAGGGGTTAACAACTATGGCTACACCTTC
CDR3: CASSLVGVNNYGYTF
D: -
J: TRBJ1-2
size: -
V: TRBV5-6

DNA: TGTGCCAGTAGTATAAGGGGTTCTGGGGCCAACGTCCTGACTTTC
CDR3: CASSIRGSGANVLTF
D: -
J: TRBJ2-6
size: -
V: TRBV19

DNA: TGTGCCAGCAGCCAAGTGGGGGGGCCCTACGAGCAGTACTTC
CDR3: CASSQVGGPYEQYF
D: -
J: TRBJ2-7
size: -
V: TRBV14

DNA: TGTGCCAGCAGTTACGGGAGTTCACCCCTCCACTTT
CDR3: CASSYGSSPLHF
D: -
J: TRBJ1-6
size: -
V: TRBV6-5

DNA: TGTGCCAGCAGTTTCAGGGGAGTGGATGAGCAGTTCTTC
CDR3: CASSFRGVDEQFF
D: -
J: TRBJ2-1
size: medium-sized
V: TRBV27

DNA: TGTGCCAGCAGCCGTCGCCGGGGGGCGCTTAGTGAAGCTTTCTTT
CDR3: CASSRRRGALSEAFF
D: -
J: TRBJ1-1
size: -
V: TRBV6-6

DNA: TGTGCCAGCAGTGTTGAGACTCTCAATGAGCAGTTCTTC
CDR3: CASSVETLNEQFF
D: -
J: TRBJ2-1
size: -
V: TRBV6-5

DNA: TGTGCCAGCAGCAGTACCGGGACAGGGCCCGAGACCCAGTACTTC
CDR3: CASSSTGTGPETQYF
D: -
J: TRBJ2-5
size: -
V: TRBV12-2

DNA: TGTGCCAGTAGTATTTTGGCGGCGAACACCGGGGAGCTGTTTTTT
CDR3: CASSILAANTGELFF
D: -
J: TRBJ2-2
size: -
V: TRBV19

DNA: TGCGCCAGCAGCCCGGGGGTTTGGAATTCACCCCTCCACTTT
CDR3: CASSPGVWNSPLHF
D: -
J: TRBJ1-6
size: medium-sized
V: TRBV5-1

DNA: TGTGCCAGCAGCGCTCAAACCGGGACTAGCCCCGTCTACGAGCAGTACTTC
CDR3: CASSAQTGTSPVYEQYF
D: TRBD2
J: TRBJ2-7
size: -
V: TRBV9

DNA: TGTGCCAGCAGCCCCCCAGGGTTTAGTGAGCAGTTCTTC
CDR3: CASSPPGFSEQFF
D: -
J: TRBJ2-1
size: -
V: TRBV11-2

DNA: TGTGCCAGCAGCTTTCGCCCGGGACAGGGGGGCCGAGCTTTCTTT
CDR3: CASSFRPGQGGRAFF
D: TRBD1
J: TRBJ1-1
size: -
V: TRBV5-4

DNA: TGCAGCGTTGTTAGGGTAGGGACTGAAGCTTTCTTT
CDR3: CSVVRVGTEAFF
D: -
J: TRBJ1-1
size: medium-sized
V: TRBV29-1

DNA: TGTGCCAGCAGCTTGTCGCTACAGGTCCCCTACGAGCAGTACTTC
CDR3: CASSLSLQVPYEQYF
D: -
J: TRBJ2-7
size: -
V: TRBV5-6

DNA: TGTGCCAGTAGCTGGGGACAGGGGGCCTACAATGAGCAGTTCTTC
CDR3: CASSWGQGAYNEQFF
D: TRBD1
J: TRBJ2-1
size: few
V: TRBV19

DNA: TGCAGCGGTACGATGGGGGGCGCGGCAGATACGCAGTATTTT
CDR3: CSGTMGGAADTQYF
D: -
J: TRBJ2-3
size: -
V: TRBV29-1

DNA: TGCGCCAGCAGACCAAATACTGCGTTTATGATGGAAGCTTTCTTT
CDR3: CASRPNTAFMMEAFF
D: -
J: TRBJ1-1
size: few
V: TRBV5-1

DNA: TGTGCCAGCAGCCTGGGGGGATCTAACTATGGCTACACCTTC
CDR3: CASSLGGSNYGYTF
D: -
J: TRBJ1-2
size: -
V: TRBV6-5

DNA: TGTGCCAGCAGCTTGTACTACGAGCAGTACTTC
CDR3: CASSLYYEQYF
D: -
J: TRBJ2-7
size: -
V: TRBV7-2

DNA: TGTGCCAGCTCACCTAACGAGGGGGCGTCTTACGAGCAGTACTTC
CDR3: CASSPNEGASYEQYF
D: TRBD1
J: TRBJ2-7
size: medium-sized
V: TRBV18

DNA: TGTGCCAGCCAAGACGGGCAGGGCTACGAGCAGTACTTC
CDR3: CASQDGQGYEQYF
D: -
J: TRBJ2-7
size: few
V: TRBV19

DNA: TGTGCCAGCTCTCTCGGGGGCCGAGGGCCTAGGGATACGCAGTATTTT
CDR3: CASSLGGRGPRDTQYF
D: -
J: TRBJ2-3
size: -
V: TRBV18

DNA: TGTGCCAGCAGCTTATTCCAGGGGAAAGTCAACGAGCAGTACTTC
CDR3: CASSLFQGKVNEQYF
D: -
J: TRBJ2-7
size: -
V: TRBV7-8

DNA: TGTGCCAGCGGTGAAGAGGGCCTGACCCAGGGGCAGTACTTC
CDR3: CASGEEGLTQGQYF
D: -
J: TRBJ2-7
size: -
V: TRBV6-1

DNA: TGTGCCACCAGCCGGGGTAAGAGGCCTTTGAGCTCCTACAATGAGCAGTTCTTC
CDR3: CATSRGKRPLSSYNEQFF
D: -
J: TRBJ2-1
size: few
V: TRBV15

DNA: TGTGCCAGCAGTTATCTCCTGGGGAACACTGAAGCTTTCTTT
CDR3: CASSYLLGNTEAFF
D: -
J: TRBJ1-1
size: -
V: TRBV6-5

DNA: TGTGCCAGCAGTTACTCGCGTAGGGGCACTGAAGCTTTCTTT
CDR3: CASSYSRRGTEAFF
D: -
J: TRBJ1-1
size: -
V: TRBV6-5

DNA: TGTGCCAGCAGCCAGCGGCACGAGCAGTTCTTC
CDR3: CASSQRHEQFF
D: -
J: TRBJ2-1
size: few
V: TRBV6-5

DNA: TGTGCCAGCAGCCAAGATCGTACAGGACGGATAGGGGAAAAACTGTTTTTT
CDR3: CASSQDRTGRIGEKLFF
D: -
J: TRBJ1-4
size: -
V: TRBV7-9

DNA: TGTGCCAGCAGCTTAAACGGAGAAGAGACCCAGTACTTC
CDR3: CASSLNGEETQYF
D: -
J: TRBJ2-5
size: -
V: TRBV13

DNA: TGTGCCAGCAGCCGACAGACCTACGAGCAGTACTTC
CDR3: CASSRQTYEQYF
D: -
J: TRBJ2-7
size: many
V: TRBV6-6

DNA: TGCGCCAGCAGCTTGTCCGGACAGACTGGGGGTAATTCACCCCTCCACTTT
CDR3: CASSLSGQTGGNSPLHF
D: -
J: TRBJ1-6
size: few
V: TRBV5-1

DNA: TGTGCCAGCAACCGACAGGGCCACACAGATACGCAGTATTTT
CDR3: CASNRQGHTDTQYF
D: TRBD1
J: TRBJ2-3
size: -
V: TRBV25-1

DNA: TGTGCCAGCAGTGAAGGACTAGCGGGGCCTTCCTACAATGAGCAGTTCTTC
CDR3: CASSEGLAGPSYNEQFF
D: TRBD2
J: TRBJ2-1
size: few
V: TRBV2

DNA: TGTGCCAGTAGTATAGTGGCAGGGTTGAACACTGAAGCTTTCTTT
CDR3: CASSIVAGLNTEAFF
D: -
J: TRBJ1-1
size: -
V: TRBV19

DNA: TGTGCCGCAAACGGACAGGGGGACTATGGCTACACCTTC
CDR3: CAANGQGDYGYTF
D: TRBD1
J: TRBJ1-2
size: -
V: TRBV6-1

DNA: TGTGCCAGCTCACCAACACTAGCGGCAAAAGAGACCCAGTACTTC
CDR3: CASSPTLAAKETQYF
D: TRBD2
J: TRBJ2-5
size: -
V: TRBV18

DNA: TGTGCCAGCAGTGAGAGGAGGGGGGTAGAAAAACTGTTTTTT
CDR3: CASSERRGVEKLFF
D: -
J: TRBJ1-4
size: -
V: TRBV6-1

DNA: TGTGCCAGCAGCTTGAAGGTTCAGGGGGGGAACTTC
CDR3: CASSLKVQGGNF
D: TRBD1
J: TRBJ1-2
size: -
V: TRBV5-8

DNA: TGTGCCAGCAGCTTAGCTTGGACTAGCGGGGTCACAGATACGCAGTATTTT
CDR3: CASSLAWTSGVTDTQYF
D: TRBD2
J: TRBJ2-3
size: -
V: TRBV7-9

DNA: TGCGCCAGCAGCTTGGGAGTACTTATGAACACTGAAGCTTTCTTT
CDR3: CASSLGVLMNTEAFF
D: -
J: TRBJ1-1
size: few
V: TRBV5-1

DNA: TGTGCCAGCAGTGAAGGTGACTATGGCTACACCTTC
CDR3: CASSEGDYGYTF
D: -
J: TRBJ1-2
size: -
V: TRBV2

DNA: TGTGCCAGCAGAAAAGGACAGGGGAATGAGCAGTTCTTC
CDR3: CASRKGQGNEQFF
D: TRBD1
J: TRBJ2-1
size: few
V: TRBV6-1

DNA: TGTGCCAGCATTGGGGCAGCTAACACCATATATTTT
CDR3: CASIGAANTIYF
D: -
J: TRBJ1-3
size: few
V: TRBV6-5

DNA: TGTGCCAGCTCACCACTGGGCCTTCGGAGCACAGATACGCAGTATTTT
CDR3: CASSPLGLRSTDTQYF
D: -
J: TRBJ2-3
size: -
V: TRBV18

DNA: TGTGCCAGCAGCTTCGCAGGGGCCGGCACTGAAGCTTTCTTT
CDR3: CASSFAGAGTEAFF
D: -
J: TRBJ1-1
size: -
V: TRBV7-9

DNA: TGCGCCAGCAGCTGGGGGGGCAACAATGAGCAGTTCTTC
CDR3: CASSWGGNNEQFF
D: -
J: TRBJ2-1
size: few
V: TRBV5-1

DNA: TGTGCCAGCAGTGAAGGGACAGTCTATGGCTACACCTTC
CDR3: CASSEGTVYGYTF
D: -
J: TRBJ1-2
size: few
V: TRBV2

DNA: TGCGCCAGCAGCTTGGCTTCGACTAGCGGGCCCACAGATACGCAGTATTTT
CDR3: CASSLASTSGPTDTQYF
D: TRBD2
J: TRBJ2-3
size: -
V: TRBV5-1

DNA: TGTGCCAGCAGCTGGGTGCGGGAGCGTGCAGATACGCAGTATTTT
CDR3: CASSWVRERADTQYF
D: TRBD2
J: TRBJ2-3
size: many
V: TRBV11-2

DNA: TGTGCCAGCAGCTTACGGCTAGCGGACACAGATACGCAGTATTTT
CDR3: CASSLRLADTDTQYF
D: TRBD2
J: TRBJ2-3
size: few
V: TRBV7-9

DNA: TGCGCCAGCAGCGTGGGGCCGGGGGCGAGCTCCTACAATGAGCAGTTCTTC
CDR3: CASSVGPGASSYNEQFF
D: -
J: TRBJ2-1
size: few
V: TRBV5-1

DNA: TGTGCCAGCAGCCGGACTAGCGGGAGAAACAATGAGCAGTTCTTC
CDR3: CASSRTSGRNNEQFF
D: TRBD2
J: TRBJ2-1
size: -
V: TRBV11-2